Listed below are T cell receptor beta chains from one sample, sequenced in a study of T cells after posttransplantation cyclophosphamide. Clones were read by immunoSEQ multiplex PCR, and TCRdb kept only the in-frame ones, dropping some. Of fewer than 12,000 clones listed, around nine tenths are singletons. Here the sequenced sample was CD4+ T cells sorted from PBMCs, taken after allogeneic stem cell transplant with posttransplant cyclophosphamide. These receptors originate from a male patient in his thirties who received an allogeneic stem cell transplant from a related donor, was CMV-positive, and had acute GVHD only. Some T cells may possibly be graft donor cells. Both conserved end residues are part of each CDR3. The order of the fields is CDR3 DNA, CDR3 protein, J gene, V gene, D gene. D genes are given only for firm matches.

TGTGCCAGCAGCTTTACCCTCGGGAGGGCCGATAATCAGCCCCAGCATTTT	CASSFTLGRADNQPQHF	TRBJ1-5	TRBV5-4	-
TGTGCCAGTAGTCAGGGGGCGCGGAGCTATGGCTACACCTTC	CASSQGARSYGYTF	TRBJ1-2	TRBV19	TRBD1
TGTGCCAGCAGCCTGGGACAGGGGGCAACTAATGAAAAACTGTTTTTT	CASSLGQGATNEKLFF	TRBJ1-4	TRBV6-6	TRBD1
TGTGCCAGCACCGGCAGGGTGTACGAGCAGTACTTC	CASTGRVYEQYF	TRBJ2-7	TRBV28	-
TGTGCCAGTAGTATAACGGTCTCCGTAGTTGATTCACCCCTCCACTTT	CASSITVSVVDSPLHF	TRBJ1-6	TRBV19	-
TGTGCCAGCAGTCCCGCCCAGGGGATCGGTGGCTACACCTTC	CASSPAQGIGGYTF	TRBJ1-2	TRBV6-1	-
TGTGCCAGCAGCTGGCACAGGGTAACGGAAGGAAACACCATATATTTT	CASSWHRVTEGNTIYF	TRBJ1-3	TRBV7-2	-
TGTGCCAGCAGCTTAGGGGGCGGGGTAACGGAGACCCAGTACTTC	CASSLGGGVTETQYF	TRBJ2-5	TRBV7-2	-
TGTGCCAGCAGTTCCCCATTGAACACTGAAGCTTTCTTT	CASSSPLNTEAFF	TRBJ1-1	TRBV28	-
TGCGCCAGCATGGGACTAGCGGGGGGCACGTCCGAGCAGTACTTC	CASMGLAGGTSEQYF	TRBJ2-7	TRBV5-1	TRBD2